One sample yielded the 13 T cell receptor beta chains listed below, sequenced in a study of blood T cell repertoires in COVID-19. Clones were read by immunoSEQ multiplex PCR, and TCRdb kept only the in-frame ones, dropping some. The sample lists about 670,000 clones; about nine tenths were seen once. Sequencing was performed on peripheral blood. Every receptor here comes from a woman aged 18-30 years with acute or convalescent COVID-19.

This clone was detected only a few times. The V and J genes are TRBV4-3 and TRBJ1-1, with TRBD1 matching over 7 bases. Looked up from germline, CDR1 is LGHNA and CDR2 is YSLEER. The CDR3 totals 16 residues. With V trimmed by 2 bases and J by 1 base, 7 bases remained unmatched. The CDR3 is CASSQLGTDRNTEAFF. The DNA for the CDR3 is TGCGCCAGCAGCCAACTAGGGACAGACAGGAACACTGAAGCTTTCTTT.

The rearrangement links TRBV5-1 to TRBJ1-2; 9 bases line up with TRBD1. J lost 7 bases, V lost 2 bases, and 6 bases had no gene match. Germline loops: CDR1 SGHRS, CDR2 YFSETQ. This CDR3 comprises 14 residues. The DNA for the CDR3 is TGCGCCAGCAGCTTAGGACAGGGGTATGGTGGCTACACCTTC. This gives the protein CASSLGQGYGGYTF.

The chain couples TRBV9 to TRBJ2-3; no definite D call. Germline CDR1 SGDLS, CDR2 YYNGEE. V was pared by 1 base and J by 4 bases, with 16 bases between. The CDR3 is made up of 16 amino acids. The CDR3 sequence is CASSVLGRLVPDTQYF. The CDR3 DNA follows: TGTGCCAGCAGCGTATTGGGCAGGTTGGTACCAGATACGCAGTATTTT.

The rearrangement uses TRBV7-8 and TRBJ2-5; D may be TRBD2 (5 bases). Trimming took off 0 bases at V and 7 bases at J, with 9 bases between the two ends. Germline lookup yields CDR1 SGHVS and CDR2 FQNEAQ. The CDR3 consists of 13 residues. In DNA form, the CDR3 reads TGTGCCAGCAGCTTAGCTAGCGTCGTGACCCAGTACTTC. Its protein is CASSLASVVTQYF.

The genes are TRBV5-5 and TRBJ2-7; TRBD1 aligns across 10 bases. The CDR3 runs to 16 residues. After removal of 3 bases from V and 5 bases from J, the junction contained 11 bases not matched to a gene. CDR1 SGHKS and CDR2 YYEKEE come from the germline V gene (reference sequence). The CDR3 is CASSSPYDRGRDEQYF. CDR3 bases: TGTGCCAGCAGCTCGCCCTATGACAGGGGGCGCGACGAGCAGTACTTC.

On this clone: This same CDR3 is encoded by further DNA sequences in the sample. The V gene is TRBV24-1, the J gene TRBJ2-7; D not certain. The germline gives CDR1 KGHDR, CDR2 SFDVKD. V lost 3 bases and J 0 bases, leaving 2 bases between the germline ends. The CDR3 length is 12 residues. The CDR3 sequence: CATSDHSYEQYF. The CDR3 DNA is TGTGCCACCAGTGATCACTCCTACGAGCAGTACTTC.

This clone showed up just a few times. CDR3 region: CASVNRHTGELFF. The CDR3 DNA reads as TGTGCCAGCGTGAACAGGCACACCGGGGAGCTGTTTTTT. The rearrangement links TRBV21-1 to TRBJ2-2; TRBD1 is the table's D call, not checked against the DNA. TRBV21-1 is deemed a pseudogene. This CDR3 region has 13 residues.

In nucleotides, the CDR3 is TGTGCCAGCAGCGCGACCGGGACAGGGCCCTCCTACGAGCAGTACTTC. Translation gives CASSATGTGPSYEQYF. The rearrangement joins TRBV13 to TRBJ2-7; 9 positions match TRBD1. The CDR3 covers 16 residues. The ends lost 5 bases at V and 0 bases at J; junction bases unmatched: 8. CDR1 is PRHDT and CDR2 is FYEKMQ in the germline V gene (reference sequence).

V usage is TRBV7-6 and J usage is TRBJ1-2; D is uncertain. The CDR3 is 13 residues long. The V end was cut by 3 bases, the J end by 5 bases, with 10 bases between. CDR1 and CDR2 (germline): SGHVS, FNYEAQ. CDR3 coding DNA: TGTGCCAGCAGCTTTCCGGGAGCATATGGCTACACCTTC. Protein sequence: CASSFPGAYGYTF.

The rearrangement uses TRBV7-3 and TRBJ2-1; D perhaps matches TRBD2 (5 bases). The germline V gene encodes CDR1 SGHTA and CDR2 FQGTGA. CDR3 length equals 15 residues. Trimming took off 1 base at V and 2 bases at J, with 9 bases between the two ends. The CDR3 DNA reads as TGTGCCAGCAGCTTAAGGGGAGTGGCCTACAATGAGCAGTTCTTC. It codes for CASSLRGVAYNEQFF. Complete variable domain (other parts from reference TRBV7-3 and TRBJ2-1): GAGVSQTPSNKVTEKGKYVELRCDPISGHTALYWYRQSLGQGPEFLIYFQGTGAADDSGLPNDRFFAVRPEGSVSTLKIQRTERGDSAVYLCASSLRGVAYNEQFFGPGTRLTVL.

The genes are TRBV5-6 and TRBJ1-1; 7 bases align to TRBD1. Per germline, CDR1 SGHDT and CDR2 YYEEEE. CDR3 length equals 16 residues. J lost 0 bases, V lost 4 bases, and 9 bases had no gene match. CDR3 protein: CASSRGGGRMNTEAFF. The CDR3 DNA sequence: TGTGCCAGCAGCCGAGGAGGGGGCAGGATGAACACTGAAGCTTTCTTT.

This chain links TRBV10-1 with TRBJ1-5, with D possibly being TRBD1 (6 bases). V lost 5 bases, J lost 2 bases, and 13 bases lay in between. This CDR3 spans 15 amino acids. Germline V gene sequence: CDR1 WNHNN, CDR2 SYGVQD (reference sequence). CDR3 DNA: TGCGCCAGCAGTCGAGGCAGGGGAGGCAATCAGCCCCAGCATTTT. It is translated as CASSRGRGGNQPQHF.

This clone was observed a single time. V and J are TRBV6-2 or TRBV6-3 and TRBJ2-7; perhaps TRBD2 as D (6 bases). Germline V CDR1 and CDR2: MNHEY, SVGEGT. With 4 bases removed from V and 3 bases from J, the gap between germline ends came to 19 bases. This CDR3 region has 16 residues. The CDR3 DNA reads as TGTGCCAGCAGTTCCCGGGACTCTAGCGCCTTCTACGAGCAGTACTTC. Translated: CASSSRDSSAFYEQYF.